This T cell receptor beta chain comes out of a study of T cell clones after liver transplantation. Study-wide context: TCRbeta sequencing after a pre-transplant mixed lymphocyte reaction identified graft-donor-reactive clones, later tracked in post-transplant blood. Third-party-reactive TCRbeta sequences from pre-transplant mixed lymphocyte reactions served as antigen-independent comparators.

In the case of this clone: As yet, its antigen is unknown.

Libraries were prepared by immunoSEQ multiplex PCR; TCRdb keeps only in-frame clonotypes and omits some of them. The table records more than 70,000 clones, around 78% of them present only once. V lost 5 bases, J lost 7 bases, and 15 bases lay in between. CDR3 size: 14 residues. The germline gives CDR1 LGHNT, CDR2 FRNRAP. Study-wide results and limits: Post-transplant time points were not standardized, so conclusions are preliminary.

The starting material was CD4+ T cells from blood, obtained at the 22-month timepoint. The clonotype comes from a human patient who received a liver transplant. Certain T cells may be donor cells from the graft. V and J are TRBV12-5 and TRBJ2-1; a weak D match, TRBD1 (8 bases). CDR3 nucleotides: TGTGCTAGTGGTCAAGGACAGGGAGGGAATGAGCAGTTCTTC. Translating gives CASGQGQGGNEQFF. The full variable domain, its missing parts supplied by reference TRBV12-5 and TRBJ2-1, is DARVTQTPRHKVTEMGQEVTMRCQPILGHNTVFWYRQTMMQGLELLAYFRNRAPLDDSGMPKDRFSAEMPDATLATLKIQPSEPRDSAVYFCASGQGQGGNEQFFGPGTRLTVL.